These 5 T cell receptor beta chains originate from one sample sequenced in a study of a mutant IDH1 vaccine in newly diagnosed glioma. Assay used: immunoSEQ multiplex PCR; TCRdb lists only in-frame clones, some missing. The profile shows tens of thousands of clones, about 80% of them singletons. Time point meaning: baseline, week 1 (first vaccination visit). Treatment denoted: pre-vaccination baseline after standard-of-care therapy. This specimen was PBMCs, taken from a glioma patient treated with radiotherapy, temozolomide or both. These receptors were obtained from a woman aged 45-65 years with glioma.

The chain carries TRBV19 and TRBJ1-5; no clear D gene. V lost 7 bases to trimming and J lost 4 bases, with 11 bases between them. Germline V lookup: CDR1 LNHDA, CDR2 SQIVND (reference sequence). The CDR3 has 13 amino acids. DNA of the CDR3: TGTGCCAGTAAGGGCCAACTTAATCAGCCCCAGCATTTT. Translating gives CASKGQLNQPQHF.

The chain employs TRBV7-2 and TRBJ1-1; 8 bases agree with TRBD1. With V trimmed by 5 bases and J by 6 bases, 11 bases remained unmatched. The CDR3 loop spans 15 amino acids. Germline assignment: CDR1 SGHTA and CDR2 FQGNSA. The CDR3 nucleotides are TGTGCCAGCAGCCCCGTGACAGGGGTAACGGCTGAAGCTTTCTTT. Translation: CASSPVTGVTAEAFF.

V and J are TRBV21-1 and TRBJ1-2; the table names TRBD1, a call not compared with the DNA. TRBV21-1 is shown as a pseudogene. The CDR3 has 20 amino acids. CDR3 sequence reads: CASSNGSSWDRGSKVYGYTF. The CDR3 coding sequence is TGTGCCAGCAGCAATGGGAGCTCCTGGGACAGGGGATCGAAAGTCTATGGCTACACCTTC.

In its sample, this clone was seen once. The rearrangement uses TRBV4-1 and TRBJ1-1, with no clear D. CDR1 is MGHRA and CDR2 is YSYEKL in the germline V gene. Deletions cut 0 bases from V and 11 bases from J, with 10 bases between. The CDR3 extends over 12 amino acids. The chain's CDR3 is CASSQDGDLAFF. The CDR3, as DNA: TGCGCCAGCAGCCAAGATGGGGATTTGGCTTTCTTT.

This sequence joins TRBV7-9 and TRBJ2-1; TRBD1 matches 7 bases. From germline, CDR1 is SEHNR and CDR2 FQNEAQ (reference sequence). Losses at the gene ends were 2 bases for V and 9 bases for J; bases not matched to a gene: 7. This CDR3 is built from 14 residues. The CDR3 region has the DNA TGTGCCAGCAGCTTATTACTAGGGGGCCTTGAGCAGTTCTTC. This sequence encodes CASSLLLGGLEQFF. Filled out from reference TRBV7-9 and TRBJ2-1, the complete variable domain reads DTGVSQNPRHKITKRGQNVTFRCDPISEHNRLYWYRQTLGQGPEFLTYFQNEAQLEKSRLLSDRFSAERPKGSFSTLEIQRTEQGDSAMYLCASSLLLGGLEQFFGPGTRLTVL.